Listed below are T cell receptor beta chains from one sample, sequenced in a study of blood T cell repertoires in COVID-19. TCRdb keeps only in-frame clones here, not all; method: immunoSEQ multiplex PCR. The sample includes about 300,000 clones, 85% of them seen just once. Material for sequencing was peripheral blood. The receptor set was obtained from a human donor in a cohort sampled during active COVID-19. The conserved cysteine and the conserved F or W are not part of the CDR3 here.

TRBV3-1/TRBV3-2,TRBJ2-5,ASSPNRNRQTQY
TRBV28,TRBJ1-3,ASSGVWRSGNTIY
TRBV11-2,TRBJ2-3,ASSLDGPNTDTQY
TRBV7-8,TRBJ2-3,ASSSLRTSGTDTQY
TRBV12-3/TRBV12-4,TRBJ2-1,ASSLGGTSVQF
TRBV18,TRBJ2-5,ASSPVQGGQETQY
TRBV3-1/TRBV3-2,TRBJ2-3,ASSQDVTAGNTQY
TRBV18,TRBJ2-3,ASSPRDYTDTQY
TRBV30,TRBJ1-2,AWSVRSRGTPYGYT
TRBV2,TRBJ1-2,ATADRLNYGYT
TRBV25-1,TRBJ1-1,ASSDRGRPEAF
TRBV19,TRBJ1-6,ASSISETGSNSPLH
TRBV12-3/TRBV12-4,TRBJ1-2,ASSPGGYGYT
TRBV5-5,TRBJ2-1,ASSLQGGAVYNEQF
TRBV6-6,TRBJ1-4,ASSYPAGQGEKLF
TRBV2,TRBJ2-1,ASRRDRTPTFHEQF
TRBV4-1,TRBJ1-2,ASGDRVVTTNYGYT
TRBV4-1,TRBJ2-1,ASSQDTGNRYNEQF
TRBV4-3,TRBJ2-7,ASSQETGGSYEQY
TRBV27,TRBJ2-1,ASSLWRENDEQF
TRBV19,TRBJ2-5,ASSIVGTQETQY
TRBV11-2,TRBJ2-7,ASSRARDRRYEQY
TRBV9,TRBJ1-5,ASSVGENQPQH
TRBV25-1,TRBJ2-5,ASSASGTWFQETQY
TRBV15,TRBJ1-5,ATSRAGGGNQPQH
TRBV11-3,TRBJ1-1,ASSTNRDTEAF
TRBV5-4,TRBJ2-1,ASSLGLAVSYNEQF
TRBV4-1,TRBJ2-7,ASSKPGQPYEQY
TRBV19,TRBJ2-3,ASSTTTSGSLPTQY
TRBV7-2,TRBJ1-5,ASSLSPSNQPQH
TRBV12-3/TRBV12-4,TRBJ2-4,ASSFSGQTNQY
TRBV6-5,TRBJ2-7,ASSTDRTISYEQY
TRBV2,TRBJ2-7,ASSGQEYYEQY
TRBV30,TRBJ2-1,AWSDNLGASYNEQF
TRBV9,TRBJ1-5,ASSLGQGDSGNQPQH
TRBV12-5,TRBJ2-1,ASLGTVGAYNEQF
TRBV7-9,TRBJ2-7,ASSLYGRGGEQY
TRBV6-6,TRBJ2-2,ASNAGTGELF
TRBV19,TRBJ2-1,ASRRESSGRRDEQF
TRBV4-3,TRBJ1-2,ASSPGDSSNGYT
TRBV12-3/TRBV12-4,TRBJ1-1,ASTPLNTEAF